This T cell receptor (beta chain) came from a study of blood T cells in healthy people across ages. Germline-derived CDR1 and CDR2 are MNHNS and SASEGT. J lost 2 bases, V lost 5 bases, and 5 bases had no gene match. The CDR3 is made up of 16 amino acids. Only a few counts were recorded for this clonotype. Next came a second PCR, run for about 7 to 12 cycles, which used a sample-barcoded 5' primer along with a J-beta primer mix. TCRdb reanalysed the 5' RACE reads using MiXCR and keeps one entry per CDR3 protein. The sample lists more than 600,000 distinct CDR3 sequences; roughly 25% were seen once. In addition, the sample was reused for a study of T cells of mothers and their children. As that report states: The data showed no persistent microchimeric T cell clones.

The TCR sequence derives from a boy aged 5 to 17 in good health. Sequencing was carried out using blood. The chain links TRBV6-1 to TRBJ2-2, with 10 nucleotides matching TRBD2. CDR3 amino acids: CASSPGLAANTGELFF. Here the CDR3 DNA reads TGTGCCAGCAGTCCCGGACTAGCGGCCAACACCGGGGAGCTGTTTTTT.